This TCR beta chain derives from a study of T cells in Graves' hyperthyroidism and ophthalmopathy. Study conclusions and caveats: From stable hyperthyroidism, ophthalmopathy was set apart by a 13 V-J model. Most thyroid clonotypes expanded above 0.001 were also detected in blood.

With respect to this clonotype: Its cognate antigen is unknown.

TCR beta CDR3 sequences were amplified from RNA transcripts. First-round RT-PCR of the TCR CDR3 relied on the HTBI primer set. TCRdb ran MiXCR on the multiplex PCR reads and lists one entry per CDR3 protein. The sample shows 530,000 or so distinct CDR3 sequences, 46% of them seen only once. It was considered stable Graves' hyperthyroidism when ophthalmopathy did not progress within 18 months. In making diagnoses, clinical symptoms, serum thyroxine and TRAb, thyroid ultrasound and orbital computed tomography were all used. Germline CDR1 is DFQATT and CDR2 is SNEGSKA (reference sequence). This CDR3 region has 14 residues. V gave up 1 base and J gave up 5 bases, with 14 bases separating them.

V usage is TRBV20-1 and J usage is TRBJ1-2; perhaps TRBD1 as D (5 bases). The TCR was taken from a woman aged 18-35 years with Graves' hyperthyroidism. Sequencing was carried out using peripheral blood or thyroid tissue (not recorded which). Written as DNA, the CDR3 is TGCAGTGCTAGAGGGGATTGGGGACTATATGGCTACACCTTC. It translates to CSARGDWGLYGYTF.